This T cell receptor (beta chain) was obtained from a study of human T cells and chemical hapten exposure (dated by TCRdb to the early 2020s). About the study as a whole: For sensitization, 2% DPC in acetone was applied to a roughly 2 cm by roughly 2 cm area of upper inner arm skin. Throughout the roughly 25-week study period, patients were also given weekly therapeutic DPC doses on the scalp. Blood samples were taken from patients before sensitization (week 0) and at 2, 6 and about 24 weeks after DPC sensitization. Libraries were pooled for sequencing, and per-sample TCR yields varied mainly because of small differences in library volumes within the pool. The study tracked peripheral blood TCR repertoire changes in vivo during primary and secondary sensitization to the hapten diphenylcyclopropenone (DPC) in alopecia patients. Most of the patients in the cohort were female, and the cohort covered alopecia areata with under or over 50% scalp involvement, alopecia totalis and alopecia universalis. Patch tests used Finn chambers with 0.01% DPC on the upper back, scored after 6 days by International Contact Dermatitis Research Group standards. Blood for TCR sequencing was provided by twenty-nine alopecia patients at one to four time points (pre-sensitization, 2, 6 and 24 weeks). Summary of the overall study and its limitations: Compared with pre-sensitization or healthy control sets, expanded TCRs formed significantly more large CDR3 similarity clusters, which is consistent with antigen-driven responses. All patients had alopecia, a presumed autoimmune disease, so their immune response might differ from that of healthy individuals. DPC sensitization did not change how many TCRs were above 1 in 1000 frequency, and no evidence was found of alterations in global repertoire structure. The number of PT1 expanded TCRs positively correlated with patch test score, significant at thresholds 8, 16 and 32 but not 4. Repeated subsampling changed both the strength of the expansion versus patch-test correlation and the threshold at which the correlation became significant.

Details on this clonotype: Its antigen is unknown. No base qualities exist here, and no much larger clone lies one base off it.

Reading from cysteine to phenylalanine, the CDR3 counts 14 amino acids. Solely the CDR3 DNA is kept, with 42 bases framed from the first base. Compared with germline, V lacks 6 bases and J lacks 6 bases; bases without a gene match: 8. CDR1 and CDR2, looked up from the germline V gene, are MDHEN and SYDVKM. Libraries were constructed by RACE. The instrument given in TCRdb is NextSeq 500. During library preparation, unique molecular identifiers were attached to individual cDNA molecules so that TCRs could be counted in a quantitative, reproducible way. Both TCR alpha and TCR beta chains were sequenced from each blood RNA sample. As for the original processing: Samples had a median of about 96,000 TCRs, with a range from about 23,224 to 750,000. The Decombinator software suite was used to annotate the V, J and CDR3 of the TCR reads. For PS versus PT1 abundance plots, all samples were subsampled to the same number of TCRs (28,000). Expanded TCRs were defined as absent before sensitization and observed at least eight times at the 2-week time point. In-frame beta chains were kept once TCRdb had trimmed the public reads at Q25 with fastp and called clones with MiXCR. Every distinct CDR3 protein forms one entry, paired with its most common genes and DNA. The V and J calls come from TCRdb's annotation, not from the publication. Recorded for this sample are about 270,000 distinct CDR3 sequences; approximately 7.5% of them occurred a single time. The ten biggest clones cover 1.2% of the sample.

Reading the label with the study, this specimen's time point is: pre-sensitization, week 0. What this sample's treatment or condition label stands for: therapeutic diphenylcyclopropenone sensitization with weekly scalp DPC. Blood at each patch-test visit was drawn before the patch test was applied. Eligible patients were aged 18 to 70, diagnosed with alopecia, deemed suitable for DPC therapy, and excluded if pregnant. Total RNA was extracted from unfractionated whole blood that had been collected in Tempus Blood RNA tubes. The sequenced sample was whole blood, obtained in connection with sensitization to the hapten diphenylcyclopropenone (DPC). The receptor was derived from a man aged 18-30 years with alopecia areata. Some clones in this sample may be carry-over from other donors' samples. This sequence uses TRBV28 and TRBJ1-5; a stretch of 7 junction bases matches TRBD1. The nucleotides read TGTGCCAGCAGACTCCCAGGGGGGGGTCAGCCCCAGCATTTT. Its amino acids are CASRLPGGGQPQHF.